The entry that follows covers one T cell receptor beta chain sequence. Assay: immunoSEQ multiplex PCR; the TCRdb copy retains only in-frame clones and omits some. In the table there are some 6,000 clones, more than 60% of which are singletons. The J segment lost 0 bases and the V segment lost 4 bases, leaving 1 base of the junction unmatched. Germline-derived CDR1 and CDR2 are SNHLY and FYNNEI. This CDR3 comprises 15 residues. The data are from a study of chemoradiotherapy in HPV16-positive cancers. The chain uses TRBV2 and TRBJ1-1, with TRBD1 matching 11 bases. The source of this sequence is a human donor with HPV-associated anogenital cancer. The material sequenced was tumor tissue, taken from a patient who underwent chemoradiotherapy. The CDR3 DNA follows: TGTGCCAGCAGTGGGGACAGGGGGATGAACACTGAAGCTTTCTTT. It codes for CASSGDRGMNTEAFF.